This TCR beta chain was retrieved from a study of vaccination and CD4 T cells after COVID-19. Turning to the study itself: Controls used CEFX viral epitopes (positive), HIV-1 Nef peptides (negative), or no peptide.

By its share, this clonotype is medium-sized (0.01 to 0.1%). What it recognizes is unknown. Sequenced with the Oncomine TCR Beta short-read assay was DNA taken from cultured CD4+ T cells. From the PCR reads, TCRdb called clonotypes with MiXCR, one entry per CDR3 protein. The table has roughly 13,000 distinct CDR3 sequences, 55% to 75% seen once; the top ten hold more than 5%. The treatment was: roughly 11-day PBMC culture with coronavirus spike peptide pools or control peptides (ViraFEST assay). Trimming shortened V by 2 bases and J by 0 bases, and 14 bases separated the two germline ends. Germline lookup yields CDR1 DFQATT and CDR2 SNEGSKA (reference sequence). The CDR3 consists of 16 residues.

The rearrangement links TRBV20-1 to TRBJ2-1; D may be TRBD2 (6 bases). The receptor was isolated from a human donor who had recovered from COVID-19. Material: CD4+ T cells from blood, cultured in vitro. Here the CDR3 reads CSARRENGGSYNEQFF. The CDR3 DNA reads TGCAGTGCTAGACGGGAGAATGGGGGCTCCTACAATGAGCAGTTCTTC.